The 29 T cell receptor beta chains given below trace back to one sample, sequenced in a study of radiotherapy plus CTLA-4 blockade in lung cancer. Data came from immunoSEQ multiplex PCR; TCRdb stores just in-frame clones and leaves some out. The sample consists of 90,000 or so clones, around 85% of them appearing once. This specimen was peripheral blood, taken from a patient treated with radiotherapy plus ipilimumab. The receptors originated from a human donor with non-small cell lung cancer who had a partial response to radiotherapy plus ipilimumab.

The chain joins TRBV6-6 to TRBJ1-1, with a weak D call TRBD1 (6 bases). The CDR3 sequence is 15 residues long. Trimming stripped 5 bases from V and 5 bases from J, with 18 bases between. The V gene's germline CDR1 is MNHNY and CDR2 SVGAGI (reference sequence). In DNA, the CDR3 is TGTGCCAGCAGTAAGAGGGACATTCTGGGAACTGAAGCTTTCTTT. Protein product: CASSKRDILGTEAFF.

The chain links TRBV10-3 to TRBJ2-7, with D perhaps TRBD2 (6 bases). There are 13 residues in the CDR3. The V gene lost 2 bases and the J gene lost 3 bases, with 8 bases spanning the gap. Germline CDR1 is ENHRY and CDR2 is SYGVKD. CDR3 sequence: CAISEGTYYEQYV. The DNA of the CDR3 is TGTGCCATCAGTGAGGGGACTTACTACGAGCAGTACGTC.

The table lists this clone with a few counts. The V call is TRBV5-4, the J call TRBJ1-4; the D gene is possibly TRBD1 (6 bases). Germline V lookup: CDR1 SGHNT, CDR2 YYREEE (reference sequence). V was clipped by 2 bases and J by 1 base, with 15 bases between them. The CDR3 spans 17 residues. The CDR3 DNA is TGTGCCAGCAGCTTCTCGCGGGGGCAGGGAACTAATGAAAAACTGTTTTTT. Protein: CASSFSRGQGTNEKLFF.

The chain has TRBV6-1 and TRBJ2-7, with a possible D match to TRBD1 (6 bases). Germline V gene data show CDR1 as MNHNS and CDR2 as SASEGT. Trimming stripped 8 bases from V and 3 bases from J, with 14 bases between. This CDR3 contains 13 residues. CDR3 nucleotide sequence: TGTGCCAGCGCCTGGGGACAAATCTACGAGCAGTACTTC. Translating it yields CASAWGQIYEQYF.

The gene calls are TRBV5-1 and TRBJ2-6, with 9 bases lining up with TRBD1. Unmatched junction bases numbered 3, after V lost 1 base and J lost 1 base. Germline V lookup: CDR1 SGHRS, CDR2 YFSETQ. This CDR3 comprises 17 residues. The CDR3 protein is CASSLWTGVSGANVLTF. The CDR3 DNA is TGCGCCAGCAGCTTGTGGACAGGGGTTTCTGGGGCCAACGTCCTGACTTTC.

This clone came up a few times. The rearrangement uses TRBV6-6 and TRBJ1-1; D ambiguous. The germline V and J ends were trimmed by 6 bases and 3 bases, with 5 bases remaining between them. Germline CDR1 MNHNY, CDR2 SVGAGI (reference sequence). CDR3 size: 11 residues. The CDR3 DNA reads TGTGCCAGCAGAGAGTACACTGAAGCTTTCTTT. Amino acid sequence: CASREYTEAFF.

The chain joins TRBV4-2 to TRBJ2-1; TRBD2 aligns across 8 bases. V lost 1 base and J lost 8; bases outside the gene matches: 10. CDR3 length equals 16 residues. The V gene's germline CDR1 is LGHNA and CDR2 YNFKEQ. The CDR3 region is CASSQGREGLPYEQFF. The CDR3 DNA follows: TGTGCCAGCAGCCAAGGACGGGAGGGCCTGCCCTATGAGCAGTTCTTC.

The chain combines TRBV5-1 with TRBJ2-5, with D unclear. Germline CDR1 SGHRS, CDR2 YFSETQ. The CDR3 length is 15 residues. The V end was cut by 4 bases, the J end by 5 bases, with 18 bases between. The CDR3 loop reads CASSLSLLGSETQYF. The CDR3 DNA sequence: TGCGCCAGCAGCCTGTCCCTCCTAGGTAGTGAGACCCAGTACTTC.

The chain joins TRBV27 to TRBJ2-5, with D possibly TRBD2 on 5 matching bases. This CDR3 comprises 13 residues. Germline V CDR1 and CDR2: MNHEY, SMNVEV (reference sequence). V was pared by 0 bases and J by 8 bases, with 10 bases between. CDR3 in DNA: TGTGCCAGCAGTTTATCCGGGGTGGGCACCCAGTACTTC. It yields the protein CASSLSGVGTQYF.

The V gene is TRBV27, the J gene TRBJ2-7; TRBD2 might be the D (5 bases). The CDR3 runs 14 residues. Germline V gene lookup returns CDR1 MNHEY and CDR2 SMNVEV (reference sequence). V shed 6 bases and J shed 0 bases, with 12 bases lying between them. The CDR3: CASRIPGSSYEQYV. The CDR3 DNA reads TGTGCCAGCAGAATACCGGGGTCCTCCTACGAGCAGTACGTC.

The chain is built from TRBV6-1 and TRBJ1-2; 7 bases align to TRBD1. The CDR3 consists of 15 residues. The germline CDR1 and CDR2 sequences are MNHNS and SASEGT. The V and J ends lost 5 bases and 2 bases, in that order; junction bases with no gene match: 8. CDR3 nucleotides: TGTGCCAGCAGTACCTCAGGGGGATACAACTATGGCTACACCTTC. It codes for CASSTSGGYNYGYTF.

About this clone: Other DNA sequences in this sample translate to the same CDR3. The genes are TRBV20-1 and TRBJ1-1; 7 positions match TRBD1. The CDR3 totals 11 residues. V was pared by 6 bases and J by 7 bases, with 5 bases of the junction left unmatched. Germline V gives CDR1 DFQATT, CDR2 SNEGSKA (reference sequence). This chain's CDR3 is CSAGTVDEAFF. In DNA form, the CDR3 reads TGCAGTGCCGGGACAGTAGATGAAGCTTTCTTT.

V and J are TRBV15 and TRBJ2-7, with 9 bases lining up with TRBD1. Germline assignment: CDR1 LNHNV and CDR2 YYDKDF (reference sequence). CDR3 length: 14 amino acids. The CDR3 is CATSRDIGTGSFDV. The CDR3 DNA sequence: TGTGCCACCAGCAGAGATATAGGGACAGGGTCGTTTGACGTC.

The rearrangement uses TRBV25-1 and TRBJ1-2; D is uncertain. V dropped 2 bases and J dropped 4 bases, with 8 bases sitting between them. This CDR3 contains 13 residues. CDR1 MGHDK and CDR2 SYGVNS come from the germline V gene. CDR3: CASSEQAIYGYTF. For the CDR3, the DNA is TGTGCCAGCAGTGAACAGGCCATCTATGGCTACACCTTC.

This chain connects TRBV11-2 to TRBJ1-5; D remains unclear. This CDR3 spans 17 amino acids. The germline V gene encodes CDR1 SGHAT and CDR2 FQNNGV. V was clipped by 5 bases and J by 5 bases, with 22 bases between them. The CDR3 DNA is TGTGCCAGCAGCCGTACCCACATACCTCTCCCAGATCAGCCCCAGCATTTT. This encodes CASSRTHIPLPDQPQHF.

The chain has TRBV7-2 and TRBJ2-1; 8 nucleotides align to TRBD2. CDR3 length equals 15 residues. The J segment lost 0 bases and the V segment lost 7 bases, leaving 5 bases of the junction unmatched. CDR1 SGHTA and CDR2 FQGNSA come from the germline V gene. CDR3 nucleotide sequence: TGTGCCAGCACCGTACTAGCGGCCTCCTACAATGAGCAGTTCTTC. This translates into CASTVLAASYNEQFF.

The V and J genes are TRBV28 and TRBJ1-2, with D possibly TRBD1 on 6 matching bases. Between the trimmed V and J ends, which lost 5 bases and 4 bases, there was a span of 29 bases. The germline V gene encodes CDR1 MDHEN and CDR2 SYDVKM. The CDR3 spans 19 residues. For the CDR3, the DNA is TGTGCCAGCAGTCCTTTGGGGGTAGATCAGGGGTCACGGGGCTATGGCTACACCTTC. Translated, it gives CASSPLGVDQGSRGYGYTF.

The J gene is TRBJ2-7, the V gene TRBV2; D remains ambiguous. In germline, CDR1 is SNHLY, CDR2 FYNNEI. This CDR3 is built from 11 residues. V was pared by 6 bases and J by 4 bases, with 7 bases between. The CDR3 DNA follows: TGTGCCAGCAGGGCGACATACGAGCAGTACTTC. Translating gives CASRATYEQYF. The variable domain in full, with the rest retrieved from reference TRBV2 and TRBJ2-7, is EPEVTQTPSHQVTQMGQEVILRCVPISNHLYFYWYRQILGQKVEFLVSFYNNEISEKSEIFDDQFSVERPDGSNFTLKIRSTKLEDSAMYFCASRATYEQYFGPGTRLTVT.

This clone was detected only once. The CDR3 nucleotides are TGTGCCAGCAGAATGGGACAGCCCTACTACGAGCAGTACTTC. This gives the protein CASRMGQPYYEQYF. The rearrangement links TRBV6-1 to TRBJ2-7, with 7 bases fitting TRBD1. CDR3 size: 14 residues. CDR1 and CDR2 (germline): MNHNS, SASEGT. The V gene end was trimmed by 6 bases and the J gene end by 3 bases; junction bases not matched to a gene: 8.

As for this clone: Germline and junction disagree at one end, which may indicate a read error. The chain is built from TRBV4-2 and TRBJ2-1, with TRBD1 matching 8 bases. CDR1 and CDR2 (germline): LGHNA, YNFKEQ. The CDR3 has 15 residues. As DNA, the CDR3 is TGTGCCAGCAGCCCACGGACAGGGAGGCACAATGAGCGGTTCTTC. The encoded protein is CASSPRTGRHNERFF.

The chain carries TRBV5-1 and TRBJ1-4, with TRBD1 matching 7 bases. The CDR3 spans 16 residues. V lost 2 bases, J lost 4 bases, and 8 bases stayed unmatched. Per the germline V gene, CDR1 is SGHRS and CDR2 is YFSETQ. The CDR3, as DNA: TGCGCCAGCAGCTTAGAGGGGGGACAGCTTAATGAAAAACTGTTTTTT. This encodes CASSLEGGQLNEKLFF.

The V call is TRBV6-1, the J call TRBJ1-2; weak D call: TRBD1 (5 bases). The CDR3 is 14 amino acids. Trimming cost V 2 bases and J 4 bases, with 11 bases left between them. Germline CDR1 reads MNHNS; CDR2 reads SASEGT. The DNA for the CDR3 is TGTGCCAGCAGTGAACTTCCACAGGCCTATGGCTACACCTTC. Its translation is CASSELPQAYGYTF.

The CDR3, as DNA: TGTGCCAGTAGACAGGGGTCTGCAAGCACAGATACGCAGTATTTT. Translated: CASRQGSASTDTQYF. The chain recombines TRBV19 with TRBJ2-3; 7 nucleotides agree with TRBD1. The CDR3 is made up of 15 amino acids. Per germline, CDR1 LNHDA and CDR2 SQIVND (reference sequence). J was trimmed by 0 bases and V by 6 bases; bases with no gene match: 6.

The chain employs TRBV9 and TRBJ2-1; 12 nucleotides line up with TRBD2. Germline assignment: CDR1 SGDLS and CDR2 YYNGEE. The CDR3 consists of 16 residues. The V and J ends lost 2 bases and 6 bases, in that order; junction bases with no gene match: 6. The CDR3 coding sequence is TGTGCCAGCAGCGTGCTTGGACTAGCGGGAACCAATGAGCAGTTCTTC. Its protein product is CASSVLGLAGTNEQFF.

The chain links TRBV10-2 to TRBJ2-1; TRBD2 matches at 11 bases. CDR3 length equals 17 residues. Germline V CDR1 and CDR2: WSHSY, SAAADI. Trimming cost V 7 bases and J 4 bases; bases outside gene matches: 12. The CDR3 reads CASILLAGARSYNEQFF. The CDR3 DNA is TGCGCCAGCATCCTACTAGCGGGAGCCCGTTCGTACAATGAGCAGTTCTTC.

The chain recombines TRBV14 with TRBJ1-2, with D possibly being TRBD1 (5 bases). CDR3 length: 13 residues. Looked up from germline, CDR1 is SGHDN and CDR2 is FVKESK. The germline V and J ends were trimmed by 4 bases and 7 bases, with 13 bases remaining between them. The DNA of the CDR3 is TGTGCCAGCAGCCCCGCGGGGGTCGGTGGCTACACCTTC. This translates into CASSPAGVGGYTF.

This CDR3 reads CASSLGIRGNTIYF. CDR3 coding DNA: TGCGCCAGCAGCTTGGGAATACGGGGGAACACCATATATTTT. The chain recombines TRBV5-1 with TRBJ1-3, with D perhaps TRBD1 (5 bases). CDR3 length equals 14 residues. V lost 0 bases and J 7 bases, leaving 11 bases between the germline ends. Germline assignment: CDR1 SGHRS and CDR2 YFSETQ.

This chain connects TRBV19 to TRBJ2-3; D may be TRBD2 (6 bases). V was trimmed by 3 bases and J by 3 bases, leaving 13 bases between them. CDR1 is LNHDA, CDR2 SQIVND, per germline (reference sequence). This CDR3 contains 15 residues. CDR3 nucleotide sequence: TGTGCCAGTAGTATGGGCGGGACGGGAACAGATACGCAGTATTTT. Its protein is CASSMGGTGTDTQYF.

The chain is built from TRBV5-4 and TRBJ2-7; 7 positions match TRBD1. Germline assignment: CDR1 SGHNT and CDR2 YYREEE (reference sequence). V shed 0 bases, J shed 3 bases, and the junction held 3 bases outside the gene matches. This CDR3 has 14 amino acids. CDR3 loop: CASSLGQGDYEQYF. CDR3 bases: TGTGCCAGCAGCTTGGGACAGGGAGACTACGAGCAGTACTTC.